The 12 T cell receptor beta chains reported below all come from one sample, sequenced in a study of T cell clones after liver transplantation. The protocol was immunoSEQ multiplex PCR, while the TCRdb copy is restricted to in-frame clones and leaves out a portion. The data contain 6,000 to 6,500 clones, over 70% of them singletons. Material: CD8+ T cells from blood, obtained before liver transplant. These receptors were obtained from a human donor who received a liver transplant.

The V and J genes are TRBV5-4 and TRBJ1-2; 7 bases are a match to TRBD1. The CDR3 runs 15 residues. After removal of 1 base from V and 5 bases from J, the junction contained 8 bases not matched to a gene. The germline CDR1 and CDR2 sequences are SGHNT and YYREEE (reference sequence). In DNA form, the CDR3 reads TGTGCCAGCAGCTTGAGTACAGGGGTTTGGTATGGCTACACCTTC. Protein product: CASSLSTGVWYGYTF.

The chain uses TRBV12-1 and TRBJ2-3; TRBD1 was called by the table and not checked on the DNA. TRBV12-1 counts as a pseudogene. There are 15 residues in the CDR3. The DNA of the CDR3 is TGTGCCAGCAGCCCCGGGACAGCTAGCACAGATACGCAGTATTTT. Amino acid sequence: CASSPGTASTDTQYF.

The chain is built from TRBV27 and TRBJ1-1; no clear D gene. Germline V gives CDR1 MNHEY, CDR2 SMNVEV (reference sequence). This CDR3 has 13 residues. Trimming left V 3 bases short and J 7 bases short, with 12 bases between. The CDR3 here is CASSFADVSEAFF. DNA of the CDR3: TGTGCCAGCAGTTTCGCGGACGTAAGTGAAGCTTTCTTT.

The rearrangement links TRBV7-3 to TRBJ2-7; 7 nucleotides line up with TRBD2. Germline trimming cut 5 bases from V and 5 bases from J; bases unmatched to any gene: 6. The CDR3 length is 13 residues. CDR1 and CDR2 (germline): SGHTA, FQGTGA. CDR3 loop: CASSPRTRDEQYF. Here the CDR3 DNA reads TGTGCCAGCAGCCCTCGGACTAGGGACGAGCAGTACTTC.

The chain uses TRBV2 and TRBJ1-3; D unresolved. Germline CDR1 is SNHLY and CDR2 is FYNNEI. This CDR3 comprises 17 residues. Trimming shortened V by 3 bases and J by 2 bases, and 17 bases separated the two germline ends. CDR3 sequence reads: CASSELSESYPGNTIYF. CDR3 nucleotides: TGTGCCAGCAGTGAGCTTTCAGAAAGCTACCCTGGAAACACCATATATTTT.

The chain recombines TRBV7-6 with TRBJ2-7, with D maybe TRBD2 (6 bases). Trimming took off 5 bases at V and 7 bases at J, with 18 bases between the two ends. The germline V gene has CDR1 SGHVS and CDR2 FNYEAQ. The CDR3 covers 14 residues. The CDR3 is CASSQEAGFREQYF. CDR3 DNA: TGTGCCAGCAGCCAAGAAGCGGGTTTTCGGGAGCAGTACTTC.

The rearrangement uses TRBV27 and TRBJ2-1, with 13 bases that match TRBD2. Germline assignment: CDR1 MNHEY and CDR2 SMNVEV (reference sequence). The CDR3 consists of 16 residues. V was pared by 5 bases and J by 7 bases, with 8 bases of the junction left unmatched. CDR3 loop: CASSPPGLAGQNEQFF. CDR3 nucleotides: TGTGCCAGCAGTCCACCGGGACTAGCGGGACAGAATGAGCAGTTCTTC.

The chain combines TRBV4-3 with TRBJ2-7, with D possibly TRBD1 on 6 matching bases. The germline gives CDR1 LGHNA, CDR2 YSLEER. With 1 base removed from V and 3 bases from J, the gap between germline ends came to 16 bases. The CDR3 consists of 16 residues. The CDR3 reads CASSQGTYGQSYEQYF. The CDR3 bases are TGCGCCAGCAGCCAAGGCACATATGGACAGAGCTACGAGCAGTACTTC.

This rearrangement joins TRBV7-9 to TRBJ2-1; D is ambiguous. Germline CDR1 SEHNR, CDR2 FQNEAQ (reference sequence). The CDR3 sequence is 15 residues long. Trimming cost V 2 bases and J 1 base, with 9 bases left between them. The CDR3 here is CASSLPGLSYNEQFF. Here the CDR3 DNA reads TGTGCCAGCAGCTTACCGGGTTTGTCCTACAATGAGCAGTTCTTC.

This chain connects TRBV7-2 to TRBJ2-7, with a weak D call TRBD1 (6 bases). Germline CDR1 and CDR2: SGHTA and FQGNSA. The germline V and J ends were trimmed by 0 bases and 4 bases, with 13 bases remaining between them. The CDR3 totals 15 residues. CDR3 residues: CASSLASKQGYEQYF. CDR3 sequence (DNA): TGTGCCAGCAGCTTAGCGTCCAAACAGGGATACGAGCAGTACTTC.

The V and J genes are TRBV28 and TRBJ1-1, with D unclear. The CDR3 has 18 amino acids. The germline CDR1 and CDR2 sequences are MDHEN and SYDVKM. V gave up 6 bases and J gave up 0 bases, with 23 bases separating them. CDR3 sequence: CASSLLSGSRFMNTEAFF. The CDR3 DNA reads TGTGCCAGCAGCCTTTTATCCGGGAGTCGGTTCATGAACACTGAAGCTTTCTTT.

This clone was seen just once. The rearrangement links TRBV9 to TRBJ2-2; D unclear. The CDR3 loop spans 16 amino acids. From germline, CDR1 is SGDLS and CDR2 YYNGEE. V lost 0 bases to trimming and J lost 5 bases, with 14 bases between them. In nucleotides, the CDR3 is TGTGCCAGCAGCGTAGATCACGCTATCTTAACCGGGGAGCTGTTTTTT. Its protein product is CASSVDHAILTGELFF.